Presented here are 22 T cell receptor beta chains from one specimen sequenced in a study of blood T cell repertoires in COVID-19. Assay: immunoSEQ multiplex PCR; the TCRdb copy retains only in-frame clones and omits some. The sample holds roughly 180,000 clones; roughly 86% are singletons and the top ten take roughly 8%. The material sequenced was peripheral blood. The receptor source for this set is a man between 40 and 49 years old who had recovered from COVID-19.

V gene TRBV27 combines with J gene TRBJ1-5, with TRBD1 as a possible D gene (5 bases). From germline, CDR1 is MNHEY and CDR2 SMNVEV (reference sequence). This CDR3 spans 15 amino acids. The germline V and J ends were trimmed by 5 bases and 6 bases, with 17 bases remaining between them. The CDR3 is CASSTGRTTGQPQHF. The CDR3 region has the DNA TGTGCCAGCAGTACTGGACGGACTACAGGTCAGCCCCAGCATTTT.

The CDR3 is CASSYPASGRAPTDTQYF. Here the CDR3 DNA reads TGTGCCAGCAGTTACCCCGCCAGCGGGAGGGCCCCCACAGATACGCAGTATTTT. The chain carries TRBV6-2 or TRBV6-3 and TRBJ2-3; 10 bases match TRBD2. The CDR3 runs 18 residues. Germline loops: CDR1 MNHEY, CDR2 SVGEGT. V lost 2 bases to trimming and J lost 2 bases; unmatched junction nucleotides: 10.

The CDR3: CASSYRSQPQHF. As DNA, the CDR3 is TGTGCCAGCAGTTACCGGAGTCAGCCCCAGCATTTT. This sequence joins TRBV6-2 or TRBV6-3 and TRBJ1-5; D is uncertain. This CDR3 has 12 amino acids. The V end was cut by 2 bases, the J end by 6 bases, with 5 bases between. Per the germline V gene, CDR1 is MNHEY and CDR2 is SVGEGT.

This clone was detected a few times. The J gene is TRBJ2-2, the V gene TRBV3-1 (or the pseudogene TRBV3-2); 8 bases line up with TRBD1. The CDR3 is made up of 16 amino acids. In germline, CDR1 is LGHDT, CDR2 YNNKEL (reference sequence). The ends lost 1 base at V and 0 bases at J; junction bases unmatched: 1. The CDR3 loop reads CASSQGTGPNTGELFF. CDR3 in DNA: TGTGCCAGCAGCCAAGGGACAGGGCCGAACACCGGGGAGCTGTTTTTT.

The chain employs TRBV9 and TRBJ2-7; D gene unclear. CDR1 SGDLS and CDR2 YYNGEE come from the germline V gene. This CDR3 is 15 amino acids long. V dropped 4 bases and J dropped 2 bases, with 16 bases sitting between them. Written as DNA, the CDR3 is TGTGCCAGCAGCCCGCAAATGAATCGGGCCTACGAGCAGTACTTC. Protein: CASSPQMNRAYEQYF.

This chain links TRBV27 with TRBJ1-4; 7 nucleotides match TRBD1. The CDR3 has 14 residues. V gave up 7 bases and J gave up 10 bases; unmatched junction bases: 12. CDR1 is MNHEY, CDR2 SMNVEV, per germline (reference sequence). CDR3 amino acids: CASTGNRGFGKLFF. The CDR3 bases are TGTGCCAGCACCGGTAACAGGGGTTTTGGAAAACTGTTTTTT.

This rearrangement joins TRBV4-2 to TRBJ2-5; a possible D gene is TRBD2 (6 bases). V gave up 5 bases and J gave up 1 base, with 17 bases separating them. Per the germline V gene, CDR1 is LGHNA and CDR2 is YNFKEQ. CDR3 length equals 16 residues. CDR3 sequence reads: CASSRAPEGLQETQYF. CDR3 DNA sequence: TGTGCCAGCAGCAGGGCGCCGGAGGGCCTCCAAGAGACCCAGTACTTC.

The CDR3 DNA reads TGCGCCAGCTCGTCGGTTGCGGGAGGGGGGGGAAATGAGCAGTTCTTC. Protein: CASSSVAGGGGNEQFF. The rearrangement joins TRBV4-3 to TRBJ2-1; the match to TRBD2 covers 9 bases. The J segment lost 7 bases and the V segment lost 8 bases, leaving 15 bases of the junction unmatched. Germline V gene lookup returns CDR1 LGHNA and CDR2 YSLEER. This CDR3 is built from 16 residues.

The rearrangement joins TRBV19 to TRBJ1-5, with D possibly matching TRBD1 (6 bases). V was trimmed by 2 bases and J by 6 bases, leaving 8 bases between them. The germline gives CDR1 LNHDA, CDR2 SQIVND (reference sequence). CDR3 length equals 13 residues. The CDR3 sequence: CASSITGRQPQHF. The CDR3 region has the DNA TGTGCCAGTAGTATAACAGGGCGTCAGCCCCAGCATTTT.

Comment on this clone: One end of the junction is discordant with germline, which a read error may explain. The chain links TRBV19 to TRBJ1-5; 11 nucleotides align to TRBD1. The CDR3 totals 13 residues. Germline V CDR1 and CDR2: LNHDA, SQIVND (reference sequence). The CDR3 is CASSNWGTGGRNF. DNA for the CDR3: TGTGCCAGCAGCAATTGGGGGACAGGGGGTAGAAATTTT. Supplemented by reference TRBV19 and TRBJ1-5, the full variable domain reads DGGITQSPKYLFRKEGQNVTLSCEQNLNHDAMYWYRQDPGQGLRLIYYSQIVNDFQKGDIAEGYSVSREKKESFPLTVTSAQKNPTAFYLCASSNWGTGGRNFGDGTRLSIL.

This chain links TRBV18 with TRBJ1-5, with D maybe TRBD1 (5 bases). The CDR3 spans 15 residues. Between the trimmed V and J ends, which lost 6 bases and 2 bases, there was a span of 14 bases. Germline-derived CDR1 and CDR2 are KGHSH and LQKENI. The chain's CDR3 is CASSPTTGGNQPQHF. CDR3 DNA sequence: TGTGCCAGCTCCCCTACCACAGGAGGCAATCAGCCCCAGCATTTT.

The chain carries TRBV14 and TRBJ2-3, with 12 bases identical to TRBD2. This CDR3 has 16 residues. Germline trimming cut 4 bases from V and 0 bases from J; bases unmatched to any gene: 2. Germline V gene sequence: CDR1 SGHDN, CDR2 FVKESK. The CDR3 is CASSRLAGESTDTQYF. CDR3 DNA: TGTGCCAGCAGCCGACTAGCGGGAGAAAGCACAGATACGCAGTATTTT.

V usage is TRBV27 and J usage is TRBJ2-1, with TRBD2 matching 8 bases. The CDR3 extends over 13 amino acids. Trimming took 0 bases from V and 13 from J; bases not matched to a gene: 5. Looked up from germline, CDR1 is MNHEY and CDR2 is SMNVEV (reference sequence). CDR3 sequence: CASSLSLAGFQFF. For the CDR3, the DNA is TGTGCCAGCAGTTTATCCTTAGCGGGATTTCAGTTCTTC.

The CDR3 protein is CASSLGQGVDEQYF. The DNA for the CDR3 is TGTGCCAGCAGCCTTGGACAGGGGGTGGACGAGCAGTACTTC. V is TRBV7-9 and J is TRBJ2-7; 10 bases fit TRBD1. CDR3 size: 14 residues. Germline V gene lookup returns CDR1 SEHNR and CDR2 FQNEAQ (reference sequence). The trim removed 5 bases at V and 5 bases at J, leaving 6 bases unmatched.

The chain joins TRBV5-6 to TRBJ2-5; 7 bases are shared with TRBD1. Germline CDR1 and CDR2: SGHDT and YYEEEE. Trimming at V came to 4 bases and at J to 5 bases, leaving 8 bases not matched to a gene. The CDR3 length is 14 residues. The CDR3 reads CASSGDRVGETQYF. The CDR3 DNA follows: TGTGCCAGCAGCGGTGACAGGGTAGGCGAGACCCAGTACTTC.

In its sample, this clone was seen a few times. The gene calls are TRBV6-5 and TRBJ1-2; a possible D gene is TRBD1 (6 bases). The V gene lost 6 bases and the J gene lost 4 bases, with 9 bases spanning the gap. The germline gives CDR1 MNHEY, CDR2 SVGAGI. This CDR3 has 12 amino acids. CDR3 sequence (DNA): TGTGCCAGCAGACCGACAGGCTATGGCTACACCTTC. It codes for CASRPTGYGYTF.

The chain employs TRBV15 and TRBJ2-5; no reliable D call. Trimming removed 4 bases from V and 5 bases from J, with 5 bases in between. Germline V lookup: CDR1 LNHNV, CDR2 YYDKDF (reference sequence). The CDR3 sequence is 11 residues long. The CDR3 spells CATSNRETQYF. CDR3 DNA sequence: TGTGCCACCAGCAACCGGGAGACCCAGTACTTC.

This rearrangement joins TRBV9 to TRBJ2-1; TRBD1 is a possible D gene (6 bases). Germline assignment: CDR1 SGDLS and CDR2 YYNGEE. V dropped 4 bases and J dropped 8 bases, with 10 bases sitting between them. The CDR3 length is 12 residues. CDR3 loop: CASSLQGYEQFF. DNA of the CDR3: TGTGCCAGCAGCTTACAGGGCTATGAGCAGTTCTTC.

Points on this clone: An end of the junction differs from the germline gene, which may be a read error. The chain combines TRBV28 with TRBJ1-2; 9 bases map to TRBD1. Germline loops: CDR1 MDHEN, CDR2 SYDVKM. This CDR3 has 13 residues. CDR3 nucleotide sequence: TGTGCCAGCAGGACAGGGGGTAACTCTGGCTACACCTTC. Translated: CASRTGGNSGYTF.

The rearrangement uses TRBV3-1 (or the pseudogene TRBV3-2) and TRBJ2-7; D uncertain. The germline gives CDR1 LGHDT, CDR2 YNNKEL (reference sequence). The length of the CDR3 is 18 residues. The V end was cut by 0 bases, the J end by 1 base, with 19 bases between. This chain's CDR3 is CASSQDNGPTVASYEQYF. In DNA form, the CDR3 reads TGTGCCAGCAGCCAAGACAACGGTCCTACCGTAGCTTCCTACGAGCAGTACTTC.

V and J are TRBV28 and TRBJ2-7, with D perhaps matching TRBD1 (7 bases). The CDR3 has 15 residues. CDR1 and CDR2 from the germline V gene are MDHEN and SYDVKM. Trimming left V 5 bases short and J 0 bases short, with 14 bases between. The CDR3 sequence: CASSGGDSISYEQYF. The CDR3 region has the DNA TGTGCCAGCAGTGGAGGGGACAGCATCTCCTACGAGCAGTACTTC.

This sequence joins TRBV7-8 and TRBJ1-6; D unresolved. This CDR3 has 15 amino acids. V was trimmed by 6 bases and J by 10 bases, leaving 19 bases between them. Per germline, CDR1 SGHVS and CDR2 FQNEAQ. CDR3 amino acids: CASSHPEEGGSPLHF. The CDR3 region has the DNA TGTGCCAGCAGTCATCCGGAGGAGGGTGGATCACCCCTCCACTTT.